This record looks at one T cell receptor beta chain sequence and its context. Though probably carrying unrecorded immune exposures, donors were nominally healthy at sampling. Primers included in the PCR were 60 Vbeta and 13 Jbeta primers. Some clones are missing from TCRdb's copy, which holds only in-frame ones; the method was immunoSEQ multiplex PCR. The sample consists of approximately 170,000 clones, approximately 67% of them appearing once. This record belongs to a study of cytomegalovirus exposure and HLA in healthy donors. As for the study in general: Earlier, 150 million to 200 million T cells were analyzed, and some 120 million unique TCR beta sequences were found among them.

This CDR3 is 11 amino acids long. Germline CDR1 is GTSNPN and CDR2 is SVGIG (reference sequence). V lost 3 bases and J lost 5, with 7 bases in between. Sequenced input: PBMCs. The V gene is TRBV30, the J gene TRBJ1-1, with D unresolved. This clonotype originated in a woman aged 18 to 35 in good health and CMV-seropositive. The DNA of the CDR3 is TGTGCCTGGAGGGTGAGAACTGAAGCTTTCTTT. Translation: CAWRVRTEAFF.